This entry lists 14 T cell receptor beta chains sequenced from one sample in a study of Ad26.COV2.S vaccination and SARS-CoV-2 variants. Sequenced by immunoSEQ multiplex PCR; TCRdb stores in-frame clones only, minus some. The sample has about 480,000 clones; around 88% are singletons. Treatment: approximately 18 received Ad26.COV2.S at low or high dose, single or two shots; several received placebo; per-sample allocation not given. Samples were taken on day 63 after the first vaccine or placebo injection. The sequences come from peripheral blood, collected in a trial of Ad26.COV2.S vaccine versus placebo. The receptors come from a person between 18 and 65 years old who received the Ad26.COV2.S COVID-19 vaccine or a placebo.

The rearrangement links TRBV27 to TRBJ1-5; 7 bases align to TRBD1. The J segment lost 3 bases and the V segment lost 8 bases, leaving 7 bases of the junction unmatched. The CDR3 length is 14 residues. CDR1 and CDR2 from the germline V gene are MNHEY and SMNVEV (reference sequence). This chain's CDR3 is CASRQGGNNQPQHF. Written as DNA, the CDR3 is TGTGCCAGCCGCCAGGGGGGGAACAATCAGCCCCAGCATTTT.

The rearrangement links TRBV5-4 to TRBJ2-1, with D possibly TRBD1 on 6 matching bases. The CDR3 contains 15 residues. In germline, CDR1 is SGHNT, CDR2 YYREEE (reference sequence). V was cut by 6 bases and J by 0 bases, with 13 bases left in between. CDR3 sequence reads: CASTQGGSSYNEQFF. The CDR3 DNA follows: TGTGCCAGCACCCAAGGGGGTAGCTCCTACAATGAGCAGTTCTTC.

The V gene is TRBV20-1, the J gene TRBJ2-3; D not resolved. The CDR3 is made up of 11 amino acids. Looked up from germline, CDR1 is DFQATT and CDR2 is SNEGSKA (reference sequence). Between the trimmed V and J ends, which lost 6 bases and 10 bases, there was a span of 14 bases. The CDR3 bases are TGCAGTGCCGGTAGCAGATCTGCGCAGTATTTT. Translated, it gives CSAGSRSAQYF.

CDR3 bases: TGTGCCTGGAGTGGGCGGGACTCCCGCTCCTATAATTCACCCCTCCACTTT. Protein sequence: CAWSGRDSRSYNSPLHF. V usage is TRBV30 and J usage is TRBJ1-6; tentatively, D is TRBD1 (5 bases). This CDR3 is built from 17 residues. Germline CDR1 reads GTSNPN; CDR2 reads SVGIG (reference sequence). V shed 1 base and J shed 0 bases, with 13 bases lying between them.

This sequence joins TRBV7-9 and TRBJ2-1, with D possibly matching TRBD2 (6 bases). The germline V and J ends were trimmed by 3 bases and 8 bases, with 11 bases remaining between them. Germline V gene sequence: CDR1 SEHNR, CDR2 FQNEAQ (reference sequence). The CDR3 is made up of 13 amino acids. CDR3 protein: CASSFYGSYEQFF. The CDR3 DNA sequence: TGTGCCAGCAGCTTTTACGGGAGCTATGAGCAGTTCTTC.

Only a few counts were recorded for this clone. The rearrangement uses TRBV18 and TRBJ1-1; possible D gene TRBD1, 5 bases. The V gene lost 2 bases and the J gene lost 3 bases, with 13 bases spanning the gap. Germline V CDR1 and CDR2: KGHSH, LQKENI. The CDR3 runs to 15 residues. CDR3 region: CASSPRTRSDTEAFF. In DNA, the CDR3 is TGTGCCAGCTCACCAAGGACAAGGTCGGACACTGAAGCTTTCTTT.

A single count supports this clone. The rearrangement links TRBV28 to TRBJ2-7; D gene uncertain. This CDR3 has 18 amino acids. V lost 6 bases and J lost 7, with 31 bases in between. The germline CDR1 and CDR2 sequences are MDHEN and SYDVKM. The CDR3 is CASRFPSSPGRARGEQYF. The CDR3 nucleotides read TGTGCCAGCAGATTTCCGTCCTCCCCAGGTCGAGCCCGTGGGGAGCAGTACTTC.

The chain links TRBV28 to TRBJ1-4; unclear D gene. The ends were cut back, 2 bases at V and 8 bases at J, with 18 bases in the middle. The germline gives CDR1 MDHEN, CDR2 SYDVKM. The CDR3 runs 16 residues. The chain's CDR3 is CASSLLGSGGGEKLFF. DNA of the CDR3: TGTGCCAGCAGTTTACTGGGTAGCGGTGGAGGCGAAAAACTGTTTTTT.

The J gene is TRBJ2-2, the V gene TRBV7-3, with 8 bases identical to TRBD2. This CDR3 is built from 15 residues. Germline V gene data show CDR1 as SGHTA and CDR2 as FQGTGA. V was clipped by 6 bases and J by 2 bases; unmatched bases: 5. CDR3 in DNA: TGTGCCAGCAGGCCCGGGGGGGTTAACACCGGGGAGCTGTTTTTT. Protein sequence: CASRPGGVNTGELFF.

This chain links TRBV30 with TRBJ1-2, with D perhaps matching TRBD1 (5 bases). This CDR3 comprises 13 residues. Germline V CDR1 and CDR2: GTSNPN, SVGIG (reference sequence). V gave up 4 bases and J gave up 10 bases, with 19 bases separating them. CDR3 nucleotides: TGTGCCTGGACTCTTAATAAGTATGGGGCCTACACCTTC. Residues: CAWTLNKYGAYTF.

Only one count was recorded for this clone. This sequence joins TRBV19 and TRBJ2-1; D not certain. This CDR3 contains 11 residues. CDR1 is LNHDA, CDR2 SQIVND, per germline (reference sequence). V lost 4 bases to trimming and J lost 9 bases, with 7 bases between them. The CDR3 is CASSTLAEQFF. The DNA of the CDR3 is TGTGCCAGTAGTACCCTCGCTGAGCAGTTCTTC.

This clone came up many times. The CDR3, as DNA: TGTGCCAGCAGCTTATGGCGGGATCAGCCCCAGCATTTT. Encoded protein: CASSLWRDQPQHF. V usage is TRBV7-2 and J usage is TRBJ1-5; D not certain. Germline assignment: CDR1 SGHTA and CDR2 FQGNSA. CDR3 length: 13 amino acids. The V and J ends lost 2 bases and 5 bases respectively, with 7 bases between them.

This clone was recorded once. V usage is TRBV2 and J usage is TRBJ2-1; possibly TRBD1 for D (5 bases). The CDR3 runs 13 residues. Germline V gene data show CDR1 as SNHLY and CDR2 as FYNNEI. Trimming cost V 4 bases and J 6 bases, with 10 bases left between them. CDR3 bases: TGTGCCAGCAGTGTCGACAGCCCCAATGAGCAGTTCTTC. Protein product: CASSVDSPNEQFF.

This clone was picked up one time. The genes are TRBV9 and TRBJ1-3; D is unresolved. Germline assignment: CDR1 SGDLS and CDR2 YYNGEE. V lost 3 bases and J lost 1, with 11 bases in between. The CDR3 runs to 15 residues. In DNA, the CDR3 is TGTGCCAGCAGCGCGGATGAGGGATCTGGAAACACCATATATTTT. Its translation is CASSADEGSGNTIYF. Complete variable domain (other parts from reference TRBV9 and TRBJ1-3): DSGVTQTPKHLITATGQRVTLRCSPRSGDLSVYWYQQSLDQGLQFLIQYYNGEERAKGNILERFSAQQFPDLHSELNLSSLELGDSALYFCASSADEGSGNTIYFGEGSWLTVV.